This TCR beta chain was sequenced for a study of blood T cell repertoires in COVID-19. Study details: COVID-19 samples from acute and convalescent phases originated in the United States, Italy and Spain. From T cells, B-cell-depleted T cells, or PBMCs came the material, which was cDNA or gDNA.

Original analysis: By means of reference gene primer amplification, nucleated cell counts were estimated. Sequencing was performed with immunoSEQ multiplex PCR; in TCRdb, only in-frame clones are kept and a portion is missing. D and trimming come from the DNA, and the V and J calls and clone size come from that table. The sample yields 45,000 to 55,000 clones, 70% to 90% seen once. Looked up from germline, CDR1 is MNHEY and CDR2 is SMNVEV (reference sequence). V lost 8 bases, J lost 0 bases, and 19 bases lay in between. This CDR3 is 17 amino acids long. Sequenced material: peripheral blood. The chain uses TRBV27 and TRBJ2-2, with a tentative D call TRBD2 (7 bases). The TCR was taken from a human donor in a cohort sampled during active COVID-19. The CDR3 nucleotides read TGTGCCAGCCGCTCTTGGGGGGCGGGGGCGAACACCGGGGAGCTGTTTTTT. It encodes CASRSWGAGANTGELFF.